This TCR beta chain was sequenced for a study of response to subunit inactivated influenza vaccine (dated by TCRdb to the late 2010s). Context from the whole study: Deep quantitative profiling of the T cell receptor repertoire was used in the study to follow responses to a trivalent subunit inactivated influenza vaccine.

General conclusions and limits of the study: It was suggested by the authors that each seasonal influenza vaccination may recruit only a limited number of new T cells.

The library was generated by RT-PCR. The data were produced on an Illumina HiSeq 2500. The public reads were quality trimmed at Q25 with fastp and then assembled into clones with MiXCR by TCRdb, keeping productive beta chains. For every CDR3 protein sequence, its rows merge into one entry that carries the most common genes and DNA. Present in this sample are about 540,000 distinct CDR3 sequences, 20% to 25% of which were seen just once. The ten largest account for approximately 3% of the sample. This clonotype was seen many times. There is no known antigen for this receptor. The sample holds no much larger clone one base away, and base qualities are not on file. Inclusive of the bounding cysteine and phenylalanine, the CDR3 is 14 residues long. The sequence is cut down to CDR3 DNA, 42 bases in frame from base 1. CDR1 and CDR2 were assigned from the germline V gene as SQVTM and ANQGSEA. Between the V and J ends, shortened by 3 bases and 5 bases respectively, the junction contains 16 bases.

This same sample was also taken into another study, of T cells expressing NK-cell markers. As noted in the second study: The TCR beta cDNA libraries were made using 5'RACE template switching, a step that added both a universal primer site and unique molecular identifiers. Under 10 donors provided sorted CD3+CD56+NKG2C+, CD3+CD56+NKG2C- and CD3+CD56-NKG2C+ T-cell subsets, whose TCR beta-chain repertoires were profiled. Among the eight sequenced donors, only one was HCMV-seronegative, while the other seven were HCMV-seropositive. In several experiments an anti-gammadeltaTCR antibody was added to restrict sorting to alphabetaTCR-expressing T cells. In 5 to 7 donors, the dominant CD3+CD56+NKG2C+ clonotypes ranked among the top 10 CD8+ clonotypes, making up 1.0-7.0% of CD8+ T cells. Those dominant clonotypes were again the most abundant among CD3+CD56-NKG2C+ cells in a handful of donors, at roughly 28.3-65%. Whether the expanded NKG2C-expressing T cell clones were specific for HCMV antigens remained unclear. Randomly selected healthy volunteers, three men and five women, were used as the eight sequenced donors. To determine HCMV serostatus, a commercial ELISA kit was used to detect HCMV-specific IgG in serum. Ficoll density gradient centrifugation was used to isolate peripheral blood mononuclear cells from blood. CD4+ and CD8+ T cells were isolated from PBMC by magnetic immunoseparation with Miltenyi isolation kits. cDNA synthesis was primed from the TCR beta constant segment, followed by two successive PCR amplification steps. Illumina HiSeq 2000/2500, MiSeq or NextSeq was used to sequence libraries as 2 x 150 bp reads. MIGEC handled demultiplexing of the reads and grouping by UMI, while MiTCR was used to assemble and quantify clonotypes. To exclude erroneous sequences, any TCR cDNA sequence not supported by at least two reads was discarded. The tcR package was used for downstream repertoire analysis, and clonotypes were matched across fractions by CDR3 nucleotide sequence plus V segment. VDJmatch was used to annotate antigen specificity against VDJdb, with one amino acid substitution allowed in CDR3.

The clonotype comes from a man aged 45-65 years who received an inactivated influenza vaccine. Donor details come from another sample of the same person, matched by shared clones. The receptor chain draws on TRBV29-1 and TRBJ2-5, with a weak D call of TRBD2 (6 bases match). The sample here was CD4+ T cells sorted from PBMCs, taken 11 to 12 days after vaccination. The DNA is as follows: TGCAGCGTTGATTTGGCCTCCGGAGGGGAGACCCAGTACTTC. The translation is CSVDLASGGETQYF.